Presented here are 20 T cell receptor beta chains from one specimen sequenced in a study of CD8+ T cells in alopecia areata. On the basis of CD4, CD8alpha, NKG2D, NKG2ACE and other markers, pooled cutaneous lymph node cells were sorted. Sequencing relied on a cDNA template that was reverse transcribed from extracted RNA. Sequencing used immunoSEQ multiplex PCR; TCRdb keeps in-frame clones, though not all of them. The sample includes roughly 260,000 clones, none of them occurring once. The sample comprised CD4+ T cells sorted from a lymph node. These receptors were obtained from a C3H/HeJ mouse with alopecia areata. The MHC haplotype of the strain is H2-k.

Details on this clone: Gene names denote mouse genes. The read terminates 4 residues ahead of where the CDR3 ends, so the germline J gene completes it. Additional DNA sequences in this sample encode the identical CDR3. V is TRBV1 and J is TRBJ2-1; TRBD1 matches 7 bases. The ends lost 0 bases at V and 3 bases at J; junction bases unmatched: 2. CDR3 length: 15 amino acids. Germline V CDR1 and CDR2: NSQYPW, LRSPGD (reference sequence). CDR3: CTCSAERDSYAEQFF. The sequenced part of the CDR3 DNA is TGCACCTGCAGTGCAGAACGGGACAGCTATGCT.

About this clone: Here the gene names and germline are mouse. The read is 4 residues too short to cover the CDR3 end, so that end is filled in from the germline J gene. The same CDR3 can be traced to other DNA sequences in this sample. The genes are TRBV31 and TRBJ1-2, with no clear D. CDR1 and CDR2 from the germline V gene are GKSSPN and SITVG. The CDR3 loop spans 13 amino acids. V gave up 0 bases and J gave up 2 bases, with 7 bases separating them. The CDR3 DNA, read in part, is TGTGCCTGGAGTCTAGTAGGGAACTCC. It is translated as CAWSLVGNS. The full-length CDR3 reads as CAWSLVGNSDYTF. The full variable domain, its missing parts supplied by reference TRBV31 and TRBJ1-2, is AQTIHQWPVAEIKAVGSPLSLGCTIKGKSSPNLYWYWQATGGTLQQLFYSITVGQVESVVQLNLSASRPKDDQFILSTEKLLLSHSGFYLCAWSLVGNSDYTFGSGTRLLVI.

As concerns this clone: Mouse gene names and germline throughout. The sequenced fragment ends 4 residues before the CDR3 boundary, so the rest is inferred from the germline J gene. In the same sample, other DNA sequences code for this CDR3. V is TRBV1 and J is TRBJ1-2, with D perhaps TRBD1 (6 bases). This CDR3 region has 13 residues. V lost 3 bases and J 2 bases, leaving 7 bases between the germline ends. Germline-derived CDR1 and CDR2 are NSQYPW and LRSPGD (reference sequence). The covered CDR3 bases are TGCACCTGCAGTGCTGACAGGAACTCC. Translated, it gives CTCSADRNS. The whole CDR3 is CTCSADRNSDYTF.

Remarks on this clone: Any gene name here is a mouse gene name. The read ends 4 residues before the CDR3 terminus; that terminus is restored from the germline J gene. The gene calls are TRBV19 and TRBJ2-2; possible D gene TRBD2, 6 bases. Germline CDR1 is FNHDT and CDR2 is SITEND (reference sequence). CDR3 length: 14 amino acids. Between the trimmed V and J ends, which lost 5 bases and 0 bases, there was a span of 8 bases. CDR3 loop: CASRDWSNTGQLYF. CDR3 DNA, as far as it was read: TGTGCCAGCAGAGACTGGTCAAACACCGGG.

This clone has a handful of counts. Gene and germline names: mouse. The sequence runs out 4 residues before the end of the CDR3; the remainder is reconstructed from the germline J gene. The chain couples TRBV13-2 to TRBJ1-1, with TRBD1 matching 11 bases. The CDR3 extends over 12 amino acids. CDR1 and CDR2 from the germline V gene are NNHNN and SYGAGS (reference sequence). The CDR3 is CASGDRGREVFF. The covered CDR3 bases are TGTGCCAGCGGGGACAGGGGGCGA.

The table lists this clone with a few counts. Germline and genes: mouse. From the germline J gene comes the end of the CDR3, since the read stops 4 residues before it. The chain has TRBV13-1 and TRBJ2-5; a possible D gene is TRBD1 (5 bases). The CDR3 extends over 13 amino acids. Germline CDR1 reads NSHNY; CDR2 reads SYGAGN. CDR3 sequence: CASSERQKDTQYF. CDR3 bases read: TGTGCCAGCAGTGAGCGACAGAAAGAC.

This clone has more than one count but fewer than ten. Genes here carry mouse names. From the germline J gene comes the end of the CDR3, since the read stops 4 residues before it. The gene calls are TRBV1 and TRBJ2-2; no clear D gene. This CDR3 comprises 13 residues. Germline V gene data show CDR1 as NSQYPW and CDR2 as LRSPGD (reference sequence). Between the trimmed V and J ends, which lost 1 base and 4 bases, there was a span of 4 bases. The DNA read from the CDR3 is TGCACCTGCAGTGCAGGGTCCACCGGG. This sequence encodes CTCSAGSTG. The whole CDR3 sequence reads CTCSAGSTGQLYF. The variable domain in full, with the rest retrieved from reference TRBV1 and TRBJ2-2, is VTLLEQNPRWRLVPRGQAVNLRCILKNSQYPWMSWYQQDLQKQLQWLFTLRSPGDKEVKSLPGADYLATRVTDTELRLQVANMSQGRTLYCTCSAGSTGQLYFGEGSKLTVL.

In this sample, this clone turned up a few times. Gene names are mouse gene names. The CDR3 end lies 4 residues beyond the end of the read and is filled in from the germline J gene. The rearrangement joins TRBV13-1 to TRBJ1-1; tentatively, D is TRBD1 (6 bases). Germline assignment: CDR1 NSHNY and CDR2 SYGAGN. CDR3 length: 13 amino acids. The CDR3 here is CASSGSGQTEVFF. The CDR3 bases that were read are TGTGCCAGCAGTGGGTCGGGACAAACA.

Concerning this clone: The listed genes are named as in mouse. The CDR3 goes on 4 residues after the read ends, and that part is filled in from the germline J gene. J is TRBJ2-5 and V is TRBV19; 10 bases line up with TRBD2. The germline V gene encodes CDR1 FNHDT and CDR2 SITEND (reference sequence). After removal of 6 bases from V and 0 bases from J, the junction contained 4 bases not matched to a gene. The CDR3 covers 15 residues. The CDR3 loop is CASTRTGGNQDTQYF. Incomplete CDR3 DNA: TGTGCCAGCACCAGGACTGGGGGTAACCAAGAC.

This clone was found a few times. Gene names denote mouse genes. Read sequence stops 4 residues before the CDR3 end, and the germline J gene provides the missing end. V is TRBV13-1 and J is TRBJ2-7; 10 bases match TRBD2. The CDR3 extends over 12 amino acids. Germline CDR1 is NSHNY and CDR2 is SYGAGN. The CDR3 sequence: CASMTGGYEQYF. CDR3 DNA (partial): TGTGCCAGCATGACTGGGGGGTAT.

Note on this clone: The gene names here belong to mouse. The CDR3 reads CASSRGTGGKSETLYF. The sequenced CDR3 bases are TGTGCTAGCAGTAGGGGGACTGGGGGGAAGTCAGAA. The chain has TRBV17 and TRBJ2-3; 12 bases match TRBD2. The read stops 4 residues short of the end of the CDR3; the missing end is completed from the germline J gene. This CDR3 is built from 16 residues. Germline loops: CDR1 MNHDT, CDR2 YYDKIL. Germline trimming cut 3 bases from V and 4 bases from J; bases unmatched to any gene: 5.

This clone showed up just a few times. The genes and germline here are from mouse. The CDR3 is cut off 4 residues early in the read; its end comes from the germline J gene. The V gene is TRBV13-1, the J gene TRBJ2-7; weak D call: TRBD1 (5 bases). V was shortened by 4 bases and J by 0 bases, with 11 bases between the two germline ends. The CDR3 is made up of 14 amino acids. Per germline, CDR1 NSHNY and CDR2 SYGAGN. The CDR3 protein is CASSSRGYSYEQYF. CDR3 DNA (partial): TGTGCCAGCAGTTCAAGGGGATACTCCTAT.

As to this clone: Gene names are the mouse ones. Read data end 4 residues before the CDR3 end; the end is taken from the germline J gene. The rearrangement uses TRBV5 and TRBJ2-5; D may be TRBD1 (5 bases). V lost 6 bases to trimming and J lost 0 bases, with 10 bases between them. Germline CDR1 and CDR2: LGHNA and YNLKQL (reference sequence). The CDR3 has 14 residues. The CDR3 here is CASRDKVNQDTQYF. The covered CDR3 bases are TGTGCCAGCAGGGACAAAGTTAACCAAGAC.

Worth noting for this clone: Each gene name is a mouse one. CDR3 bases read: TGCACCTGCAGTGCATCCCGGGACAGAATCCATTAT. It translates to CTCSASRDRIHY. In full, the CDR3 is CTCSASRDRIHYEQYF. The chain carries TRBV1 and TRBJ2-7; TRBD1 aligns across 7 bases. The sequence runs out 4 residues before the end of the CDR3; the remainder is reconstructed from the germline J gene. The germline V gene has CDR1 NSQYPW and CDR2 LRSPGD (reference sequence). The CDR3 has 16 amino acids. Together with reference TRBV1 and TRBJ2-7, the CDR3 gives the full variable domain: VTLLEQNPRWRLVPRGQAVNLRCILKNSQYPWMSWYQQDLQKQLQWLFTLRSPGDKEVKSLPGADYLATRVTDTELRLQVANMSQGRTLYCTCSASRDRIHYEQYFGPGTRLTVL.

This clone was seen a handful of times. Gene names and germline match the mouse. The read falls 4 residues short of the CDR3 end, and the missing part is taken from the germline J gene. The rearrangement uses TRBV5 and TRBJ2-5; D call uncertain. Trimming left V 0 bases short and J 1 base short, with 5 bases between. CDR3 length: 14 amino acids. In germline, CDR1 is LGHNA, CDR2 YNLKQL (reference sequence). CDR3: CASSQDSYQDTQYF. The part of the CDR3 DNA that was read is TGTGCCAGCAGCCAAGACTCCTACCAAGAC.

In this sample, this clone turned up a few times. Here the gene names and germline are mouse. The sequenced fragment ends 3 residues before the CDR3 boundary, so the rest is inferred from the germline J gene. The rearrangement links TRBV1 to TRBJ1-6, with D tentatively TRBD1 (6 bases). TRBJ1-6 falls under the ORF class, with uncertain function. This CDR3 has 15 residues. The germline V gene encodes CDR1 NSQYPW and CDR2 LRSPGD (reference sequence). V was cut by 1 base and J by 7 bases, with 11 bases left in between. CDR3 protein: CTCSAVRGGNSPLYF. CDR3 bases read: TGCACCTGCAGTGCAGTCAGGGGAGGGAATTCGCCC.

This clone showed up just a few times. Mouse names are used for the genes. Sequencing ends 4 residues short of the CDR3 end; the germline J gene provides the rest. The V and J genes are TRBV13-1 and TRBJ2-5; 7 bases align to TRBD1. Germline CDR1 is NSHNY and CDR2 is SYGAGN. J gave up 2 bases and V 2 bases, and 5 bases lay outside the gene matches. This CDR3 region has 15 residues. CDR3 DNA, as far as it was read: TGTGCCAGCAGTGAACCTGGGACAGTCCAAGAC. Translation: CASSEPGTVQD. The whole CDR3 is CASSEPGTVQDTQYF.

This clone has just a few counts. The gene names here belong to mouse. The observed sequence ends 4 residues before the CDR3 terminus, with the missing tail filled in from the germline J gene. The chain recombines TRBV14 with TRBJ2-5; TRBD2 matches at 8 bases. The CDR3 is 15 residues long. Germline V CDR1 and CDR2: SGHDT, FRDEAV. The sequenced part of the CDR3 DNA is TGTGCCAGCAGTTTGTTCTGGGGGGTTGAAGAC. This codes for CASSLFWGVED. The full CDR3 protein reads CASSLFWGVEDTQYF. The full variable domain, rest sourced from reference TRBV14 and TRBJ2-5, is EAGVTQSPRYAVLQEGQAVSFWCDPISGHDTLYWYQQPRDQGPQLLVYFRDEAVIDNSQLPSDRFSAVRPKGTNSTLKIQSAKQGDTATYLCASSLFWGVEDTQYFGPGTRLLVL.

Remarks on this clone: Gene names and germline refer to mouse. The read terminates 4 residues before the CDR3 end, so the remaining end is supplied by the germline J gene. The genes are TRBV13-1 and TRBJ1-1; no clear D gene. The CDR3 is made up of 14 amino acids. The V gene's germline CDR1 is NSHNY and CDR2 SYGAGN. CDR3 protein: CASSDAGWGGEVFF. CDR3 DNA, as far as it was read: TGTGCCAGCAGTGATGCTGGCTGGGGAGGA.

With regard to this clone: The gene symbols are mouse symbols. The sequenced fragment ends 4 residues before the CDR3 boundary, so the rest is inferred from the germline J gene. The chain has TRBV13-3 and TRBJ2-2; possible D gene TRBD1, 7 bases. This CDR3 comprises 16 residues. Germline V CDR1 and CDR2: NNHDY, SYVADS. V was shortened by 1 base and J by 4 bases, with 14 bases between the two germline ends. The DNA read from the CDR3 is TGTGCCAGCAGTGATAGGAGGGGGCGAGCCACCGGG. This translates into CASSDRRGRATG. In full, the CDR3 is CASSDRRGRATGQLYF.